The rows below give T cell receptor beta chains drawn from one sample of a study of Ad26.COV2.S vaccination and SARS-CoV-2 variants. The table came from immunoSEQ multiplex PCR; TCRdb's copy has only in-frame clones and leaves some out. The table lists 350,000 to 500,000 clones, approximately 88% of them singletons. The input for sequencing was peripheral blood, taken in a trial of Ad26.COV2.S vaccine versus placebo. All receptors come from a person aged 18-65 years who received the Ad26.COV2.S COVID-19 vaccine or a placebo. The CDR3 runs from the conserved cysteine through the conserved F or W. D genes are given only for firm matches. Size values are once, few and many counts, or a class for expanded clones, and some rows have none.

size: -
D: TRBD1
J: TRBJ1-5
V: TRBV9
CDR3: CASGTGRGNQPQHF
DNA: TGTGCGAGTGGGACAGGGAGAGGGAATCAGCCCCAGCATTTT

size: -
D: TRBD1
J: TRBJ1-2
V: TRBV7-2
CDR3: CASSLARTGGAKSYGYTF
DNA: TGTGCCAGCAGCTTAGCGCGGACAGGGGGCGCAAAAAGCTATGGCTACACCTTC

size: -
D: TRBD1
J: TRBJ1-2
V: TRBV29-1
CDR3: CSAGPGQGDNFF
DNA: TGCAGCGCCGGACCGGGACAGGGGGATAATTTCTTC

size: -
D: TRBD1
J: TRBJ1-1
V: TRBV3-1/TRBV3-2
CDR3: CASSQLRGTEAFF
DNA: TGTGCCAGCAGCCAGCTCAGGGGGACTGAAGCTTTCTTT

size: -
D: -
J: TRBJ1-1
V: TRBV28
CDR3: CASTPLSTEAFF
DNA: TGTGCCAGCACCCCTCTTTCCACTGAAGCTTTCTTT

size: -
D: TRBD1
J: TRBJ2-7
V: TRBV7-6
CDR3: CASSLEVGTDYEQYF
DNA: TGTGCCAGCAGCTTAGAAGTTGGGACAGACTACGAGCAGTACTTC

size: -
D: -
J: TRBJ1-4
V: TRBV7-9
CDR3: CASSFPAFPEKLFF
DNA: TGTGCCAGCAGCTTCCCCGCGTTTCCTGAAAAACTGTTTTTT

size: -
D: -
J: TRBJ1-1
V: TRBV7-9
CDR3: CASSFSRANTEAFF
DNA: TGTGCCAGCAGCTTCTCCAGGGCGAACACTGAAGCTTTCTTT

size: -
D: -
J: TRBJ1-2
V: TRBV7-3
CDR3: CASSLIGNYGYTF
DNA: TGTGCCAGCAGCTTAATAGGGAACTATGGCTACACCTTC

size: -
D: -
J: TRBJ2-1
V: TRBV7-6
CDR3: CASSRYYNEQFF
DNA: TGTGCCAGCAGCCGCTACTACAATGAGCAGTTCTTC

size: -
D: TRBD1
J: TRBJ2-7
V: TRBV6-2/TRBV6-3
CDR3: CASSSDRFYEQYF
DNA: TGTGCCAGCAGTTCGGACAGGTTCTACGAGCAGTACTTC

size: -
D: -
J: TRBJ1-5
V: TRBV2
CDR3: CASSELDSNQPQHF
DNA: TGTGCCAGCAGTGAGCTAGATAGCAATCAGCCCCAGCATTTT

size: -
D: -
J: TRBJ2-1
V: TRBV7-3
CDR3: CASSLWVSDSYNEQFF
DNA: TGTGCCAGCAGCTTATGGGTTAGCGACTCCTACAATGAGCAGTTCTTC

size: once
D: -
J: TRBJ1-1
V: TRBV6-5
CDR3: CASSPGVNTEAFF
DNA: TGTGCCAGCAGCCCCGGAGTGAACACTGAAGCTTTCTTT

size: -
D: TRBD1
J: TRBJ2-4
V: TRBV4-1
CDR3: CASSQDVIGGRGVQYF
DNA: TGCGCCAGCAGCCAAGATGTAATAGGGGGCCGGGGCGTTCAGTACTTC

size: -
D: TRBD2
J: TRBJ2-3
V: TRBV7-9
CDR3: CASSPIPGLAGGRPDTQYF
DNA: TGTGCCAGCAGCCCAATCCCGGGACTAGCGGGGGGGCGTCCAGATACGCAGTATTTT

size: -
D: -
J: TRBJ2-1
V: TRBV5-1
CDR3: CASSLAPQRGSNEQFF
DNA: TGCGCCAGCAGCTTGGCCCCCCAAAGGGGGTCCAATGAGCAGTTCTTC

size: -
D: -
J: TRBJ2-5
V: TRBV28
CDR3: CASSLRRGGGETQYF
DNA: TGTGCCAGCAGTTTGAGACGTGGAGGTGGGGAGACCCAGTACTTC

size: -
D: -
J: TRBJ1-2
V: TRBV12-3/TRBV12-4
CDR3: CASSLTGNGYTF
DNA: TGTGCCAGCAGTCTCACAGGGAATGGCTACACCTTC

size: -
D: -
J: TRBJ1-5
V: TRBV5-6
CDR3: CASSFGGDQPQHF
DNA: TGTGCCAGCAGCTTTGGAGGGGATCAGCCCCAGCATTTT

size: -
D: -
J: TRBJ2-1
V: TRBV28
CDR3: CASSFSGRGYNEQFF
DNA: TGTGCCAGCAGTTTCTCGGGCAGGGGCTACAATGAGCAGTTCTTC

size: -
D: TRBD1
J: TRBJ2-1
V: TRBV24-1
CDR3: CATSDSDRGYYNEQFF
DNA: TGTGCCACCAGTGATTCGGACAGGGGATACTACAATGAGCAGTTCTTC

size: -
D: -
J: TRBJ1-2
V: TRBV7-9
CDR3: CASSSSSGANGYTF
DNA: TGTGCCAGCAGCTCCTCCTCGGGGGCGAATGGCTACACCTTC

size: -
D: -
J: TRBJ2-3
V: TRBV12-3/TRBV12-4
CDR3: CASSLIGSEPQYF
DNA: TGTGCCAGCAGTTTAATCGGTTCGGAGCCGCAGTATTTT

size: -
D: TRBD2
J: TRBJ2-3
V: TRBV7-9
CDR3: CASSSTSGGTDTQYF
DNA: TGTGCCAGCAGCTCCACTAGCGGGGGCACAGATACGCAGTATTTT

size: -
D: -
J: TRBJ1-5
V: TRBV7-2
CDR3: CASSFGGPNQPQHF
DNA: TGTGCCAGCAGCTTCGGAGGCCCAAATCAGCCCCAGCATTTT

size: -
D: -
J: TRBJ1-2
V: TRBV6-2/TRBV6-3
CDR3: CASSYSKQGTIGYTF
DNA: TGTGCCAGCAGTTACTCGAAACAGGGCACGATTGGCTACACCTTC

size: few
D: -
J: TRBJ1-5
V: TRBV29-1
CDR3: CSVVDRSNQPQHF
DNA: TGCAGCGTCGTGGACAGAAGCAATCAGCCCCAGCATTTT

size: -
D: -
J: TRBJ1-1
V: TRBV7-9
CDR3: CASSSLGVEAFF
DNA: TGTGCCAGCAGCTCTCTTGGTGTTGAGGCTTTCTTT

size: -
D: -
J: TRBJ2-7
V: TRBV5-4
CDR3: CASSLAVGPYLSYEQYF
DNA: TGTGCCAGCAGCTTGGCCGTAGGTCCTTATCTCTCCTACGAGCAGTACTTC

size: -
D: -
J: TRBJ2-1
V: TRBV5-8
CDR3: CASPVAYNEQFF
DNA: TGTGCCTCCCCGGTAGCCTACAATGAGCAGTTCTTC

size: -
D: -
J: TRBJ2-7
V: TRBV2
CDR3: CASRGREGVGEQYF
DNA: TGTGCCAGCAGGGGCAGGGAGGGGGTTGGCGAGCAGTACTTC

size: -
D: -
J: TRBJ1-1
V: TRBV10-3
CDR3: CAISNPGSEAFF
DNA: TGTGCCATCAGTAACCCAGGATCGGAAGCTTTCTTT

size: -
D: -
J: TRBJ1-3
V: TRBV7-9
CDR3: CASSFAGSGNTIYF
DNA: TGTGCCAGCAGCTTTGCAGGATCTGGAAACACCATATATTTT

size: -
D: TRBD1
J: TRBJ1-3
V: TRBV20-1
CDR3: CSASHRDSVSGNTIYF
DNA: TGCAGTGCTAGTCACAGGGACAGTGTGTCTGGAAACACCATATATTTT

size: -
D: -
J: TRBJ2-2
V: TRBV5-4
CDR3: CASSLPPGELFF
DNA: TGTGCCAGCAGCTTGCCCCCCGGGGAGCTGTTTTTT